Here is one TCR beta chain with its context. Trimming took 2 bases from V and 4 from J, leaving 9 bases between them. The CDR3 spans 14 residues. The germline V gene has CDR1 LNHDA and CDR2 SQIVND (reference sequence). This entry comes from a study of blood T cell repertoires in COVID-19. Authors' analysis steps: By means of reference gene primer amplification, nucleated cell counts were estimated. TCRdb keeps only in-frame clones here, not all; method: immunoSEQ multiplex PCR. That table furnishes V, J and clone size, whereas the DNA furnished D and trimming. The table has about 120,000 clones, around 83% seen once; the top ten hold around 3.3%.

Material for sequencing was peripheral blood. The sequence was collected from a middle-aged man with acute or convalescent COVID-19. The chain recombines TRBV19 with TRBJ1-5, with D tentatively TRBD1 (6 bases). This CDR3 reads CASSIRTGNQPQHF. The CDR3 DNA follows: TGTGCCAGTAGTATACGAACAGGGAATCAGCCCCAGCATTTT.